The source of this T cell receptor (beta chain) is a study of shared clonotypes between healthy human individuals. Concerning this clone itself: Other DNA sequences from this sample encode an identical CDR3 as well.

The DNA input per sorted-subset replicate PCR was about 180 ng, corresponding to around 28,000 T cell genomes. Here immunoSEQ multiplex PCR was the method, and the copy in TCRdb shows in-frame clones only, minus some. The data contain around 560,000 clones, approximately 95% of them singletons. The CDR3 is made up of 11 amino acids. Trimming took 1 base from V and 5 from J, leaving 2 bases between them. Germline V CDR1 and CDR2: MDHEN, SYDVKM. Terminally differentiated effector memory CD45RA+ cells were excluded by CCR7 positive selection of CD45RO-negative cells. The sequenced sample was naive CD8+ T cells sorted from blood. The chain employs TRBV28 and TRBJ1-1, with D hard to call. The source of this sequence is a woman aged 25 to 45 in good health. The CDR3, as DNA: TGTGCCAGCAGTTTATCGACTGAAGCTTTCTTT. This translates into CASSLSTEAFF.